The entry below gives a single T cell receptor beta chain sequence along with its context. Antigen specificity is unknown. Profiled with immunoSEQ multiplex PCR; TCRdb holds only in-frame clones, not every one. This table has about 70,000 clones, nearly 90% appearing once. This record comes from a study of graft-versus-host responses after intestinal transplantation. As for the study in general: The whole recipient group had anti-thymocyte globulin induction followed by tacrolimus and steroids for roughly three years.

General study results and limits: Individuals carrying graft-donor T cell macrochimerism showed high graft-versus-host to host-versus-graft clonal ratios in allografts. GvH clones turned up in recipient marrow; some had shown up first in ileum or blood.

Trimming shortened V by 7 bases and J by 3 bases, and 12 bases separated the two germline ends. The length of the CDR3 is 13 residues. Germline V CDR1 and CDR2: MNHEY, SMNVEV (reference sequence). The starting material was unstimulated CD8+ T cells sorted from spleen or lymph node cells, obtained before transplant. J is TRBJ1-2 and V is TRBV27; unclear D gene. The receptor was isolated from a human donor who was the organ donor for an intestinal transplant. The CDR3 bases are TGTGCCAGCACCGGAGCTCATGACTATGGCTACACCTTC. Amino acid sequence: CASTGAHDYGYTF.